This T cell receptor (beta chain) is drawn from a study of read filtering for tumor transcriptome and immune sequencing. Study-wide context: RNA-seq yielded only about 75 to 1273 TCR reads, IR-seq about 4 to 10.27 million.

This clonotype was picked up many times. Its antigen is currently unknown. Germline V gene sequence: CDR1 SGHVS, CDR2 FNYEAQ. V shed 4 bases, J shed 8 bases, and the junction held 7 bases outside the gene matches. The CDR3 loop spans 15 amino acids. Study observations and caveats: Without single-read clonotypes, shared clonotype proportions correlated more between IR-seq and RNA-seq. Sorted CD138-negative bone marrow cells were not purified T cells.

This library used 300 to 450 ng RNA and molecular barcoded adaptors spanning alpha/delta and beta/gamma chains. TCRdb used MiXCR to reprocess the reads, holding one entry per CDR3 protein. The top ten hold roughly 41% of the sample, which has about 57,000 distinct CDR3 sequences, approximately 15% seen once. The sequence was obtained from a donor aged 40 or over with multiple myeloma. Source material: a population of CD138-negative cells sorted from bone marrow. The rearrangement joins TRBV7-6 to TRBJ1-4; 10 nucleotides line up with TRBD1. The CDR3 region has the DNA TGTGCCAGCAGCTCAACGGACAGGGGGGGCGAAAAACTGTTTTTT. This codes for CASSSTDRGGEKLFF.